Listed here is a single T cell receptor beta chain. The germline gives CDR1 SQVTM, CDR2 ANQGSEA. V dropped 6 bases and J dropped 5 bases, with 14 bases sitting between them. This CDR3 has 14 amino acids. Measured with immunoSEQ multiplex PCR; TCRdb has only the in-frame clones, and not every one. This table holds 150,000 to 200,000 clones, about 93% found once. The data were obtained in a study of control samples from healthy donors and cancer patients. Sequenced material: blood. The chain couples TRBV29-1 to TRBJ1-6; tentatively, D is TRBD1 (5 bases). This sequence was found in a man aged 18 to 30 in good health. Here the CDR3 reads CSVDRQRDNSPLHF. In nucleotides, the CDR3 is TGCAGCGTCGACCGACAGAGAGATAATTCACCCCTCCACTTT.